Shown below are 23 T cell receptor beta chains from a single sample sequenced in a study of lymphopenia after photon versus proton radiotherapy. The method was immunoSEQ multiplex PCR; TCRdb's version includes in-frame clones alone and lacks a portion of them. The sample lists around 42,000 clones; approximately 85% were seen once. This specimen was peripheral blood, taken from a patient treated with photon-based radiotherapy. These receptors originate from a man in his forties with gastric cancer.

This chain links TRBV7-9 with TRBJ2-7; 8 bases fit TRBD1. CDR1 is SEHNR, CDR2 FQNEAQ, per germline (reference sequence). There are 16 residues in the CDR3. V shed 5 bases, J shed 4 bases, and the junction held 13 bases outside the gene matches. CDR3 sequence reads: CASSTPDRVKGYEQYF. The CDR3 DNA reads as TGTGCCAGCAGCACCCCGGACAGGGTGAAAGGGTACGAGCAGTACTTC.

The CDR3 is CASSLGVRGKTEAFF. CDR3 nucleotides: TGTGCCAGCAGCTTAGGAGTCAGGGGGAAAACTGAAGCTTTCTTT. The V call is TRBV7-6, the J call TRBJ1-1; 7 bases are a match to TRBD1. The V segment lost 1 base and the J segment 5 bases; nucleotides outside the gene matches: 7. CDR1 is SGHVS, CDR2 FNYEAQ, per germline. This CDR3 has 15 amino acids.

This rearrangement joins TRBV10-3 to TRBJ1-5; tentatively, D is TRBD1 (5 bases). Germline CDR1 and CDR2: ENHRY and SYGVKD. Trimming cost V 4 bases and J 0 bases, with 13 bases left between them. CDR3 length equals 16 residues. In nucleotides, the CDR3 is TGTGCCATCAGTGTTGACGGGGGAAATAGCAATCAGCCCCAGCATTTT. This gives the protein CAISVDGGNSNQPQHF.

J is TRBJ2-1 and V is TRBV4-1, with 12 bases that match TRBD2. This CDR3 is built from 15 residues. Trimming removed 1 base from V and 8 bases from J; junction bases left unmatched: 3. CDR1 MGHRA and CDR2 YSYEKL come from the germline V gene. The CDR3 sequence is CASSQGLAGGDEQFF. The CDR3 coding sequence is TGCGCCAGCAGCCAAGGTCTAGCGGGGGGGGATGAGCAGTTCTTC.

The CDR3 reads CASSQDLGAGGHNEQFF. For the CDR3, the DNA is TGTGCCAGCAGCCAAGATCTCGGAGCGGGGGGGCACAATGAGCAGTTCTTC. The chain recombines TRBV14 with TRBJ2-1, with 10 nucleotides matching TRBD2. V lost 0 bases and J lost 5; bases outside the gene matches: 7. Germline values: CDR1 SGHDN, CDR2 FVKESK. The CDR3 is 17 amino acids.

J is TRBJ1-2 and V is TRBV11-2; D not certain. The germline CDR1 and CDR2 sequences are SGHAT and FQNNGV. The CDR3 totals 15 residues. Trimming removed 5 bases from V and 2 bases from J, with 15 bases in between. The CDR3: CASSPQAASNYGYTF. CDR3 nucleotides: TGTGCCAGCAGCCCCCAGGCAGCATCAAACTATGGCTACACCTTC. Using reference TRBV11-2 and TRBJ1-2 for the parts outside the CDR3, the full variable domain is EAGVAQSPRYKIIEKRQSVAFWCNPISGHATLYWYQQILGQGPKLLIQFQNNGVVDDSQLPKDRFSAERLKGVDSTLKIQPAKLEDSAVYLCASSPQAASNYGYTFGSGTRLTVV.

This chain connects TRBV19 to TRBJ1-5, with D possibly matching TRBD1 (5 bases). The CDR3 loop spans 16 amino acids. CDR1 and CDR2 (germline): LNHDA, SQIVND (reference sequence). Trimming took 6 bases from V and 12 from J, leaving 27 bases between them. The CDR3 coding sequence is TGTGCCAGTAGCCCCCCCGGTTCGGGGCTAGCAGCTTTCCAGCATTTT. It specifies CASSPPGSGLAAFQHF.

This clone was counted only a few times. The gene calls are TRBV9 and TRBJ2-3, with 13 bases identical to TRBD2. Germline CDR1 and CDR2: SGDLS and YYNGEE. Trimming at V came to 2 bases and at J to 2 bases, leaving 2 bases not matched to a gene. This CDR3 comprises 16 residues. The CDR3 spells CASSVTSGGDTDTQYF. Here the CDR3 DNA reads TGTGCCAGCAGCGTTACTAGCGGGGGGGACACAGATACGCAGTATTTT.

The gene calls are TRBV7-2 and TRBJ2-1, with D possibly TRBD2 on 6 matching bases. The CDR3 is 14 residues long. Germline CDR1 and CDR2: SGHTA and FQGNSA. V gave up 5 bases and J gave up 5 bases, with 13 bases separating them. The DNA of the CDR3 is TGTGCCAGCAGCGGGGGGTCCTCTAACAATGAGCAGTTCTTC. Translating it yields CASSGGSSNNEQFF.

This chain uses TRBV4-1 with TRBJ1-6; D not certain. The V gene's germline CDR1 is MGHRA and CDR2 YSYEKL. Trimming cost V 0 bases and J 2 bases, with 5 bases left between them. The CDR3 loop spans 15 amino acids. DNA for the CDR3: TGCGCCAGCAGCCAAGACAGGACCTATAATTCACCCCTCCACTTT. Amino acids: CASSQDRTYNSPLHF.

J is TRBJ2-1 and V is TRBV11-1, with 7 bases aligning to TRBD2. CDR1 SGHAT and CDR2 FQDESV come from the germline V gene (reference sequence). V was pared by 1 base and J by 0 bases, with 3 bases of the junction left unmatched. The CDR3 covers 16 residues. The CDR3 DNA reads as TGTGCCAGCAGCTTAGGGAGCGGGGACTCCTACAATGAGCAGTTCTTC. Residues: CASSLGSGDSYNEQFF. Combining the CDR3 with reference TRBV11-1 and TRBJ2-1 gives the whole variable domain EAEVAQSPRYKITEKSQAVAFWCDPISGHATLYWYRQILGQGPELLVQFQDESVVDDSQLPKDRFSAERLKGVDSTLKIQPAELGDSAMYLCASSLGSGDSYNEQFFGPGTRLTVL.

The gene calls are TRBV10-3 and TRBJ2-7; D gene unclear. This CDR3 spans 12 amino acids. Trimming shortened V by 11 bases and J by 3 bases, and 14 bases separated the two germline ends. Germline V lookup: CDR1 ENHRY, CDR2 SYGVKD. CDR3 DNA sequence: TGTGCCTCCGGGCCCCCCAACTACGAGCAGTACTTC. This codes for CASGPPNYEQYF.

The chain carries TRBV5-1 and TRBJ2-3; tentatively, D is TRBD1 or TRBD2 (6 bases each). This CDR3 region has 14 residues. Deletions cut 4 bases from V and 1 base from J, with 10 bases between. Germline V lookup: CDR1 SGHRS, CDR2 YFSETQ. CDR3 coding DNA: TGCGCCAGCAGCCCGGGGGCTGGCACAGATACGCAGTATTTT. Translation: CASSPGAGTDTQYF. Full variable domain (remainder filled in from reference TRBV5-1 and TRBJ2-3): KAGVTQTPRYLIKTRGQQVTLSCSPISGHRSVSWYQQTPGQGLQFLFEYFSETQRNKGNFPGRFSGRQFSNSRSEMNVSTLELGDSALYLCASSPGAGTDTQYFGPGTRLTVL.

The rearrangement links TRBV7-9 to TRBJ1-1, with D possibly being TRBD1 (5 bases). V was trimmed by 5 bases and J by 2 bases, leaving 9 bases between them. Germline V gene lookup returns CDR1 SEHNR and CDR2 FQNEAQ (reference sequence). The CDR3 covers 13 residues. The DNA of the CDR3 is TGTGCCAGCAGCCAGGGATTTAACACTGAAGCTTTCTTT. Amino acid sequence: CASSQGFNTEAFF.

The chain links TRBV11-2 to TRBJ1-4; D not certain. CDR3 length: 15 residues. V was trimmed by 5 bases and J by 5 bases, leaving 15 bases between them. Germline V lookup: CDR1 SGHAT, CDR2 FQNNGV. The CDR3 bases are TGTGCCAGCAGCCTCCAGCGTGGGCGGAATGAAAAACTGTTTTTT. It codes for CASSLQRGRNEKLFF.

The gene calls are TRBV2 and TRBJ2-3; unclear D gene. Germline V gene lookup returns CDR1 SNHLY and CDR2 FYNNEI. The CDR3 is made up of 14 amino acids. V was cut by 7 bases and J by 1 base, with 12 bases left in between. The CDR3 bases are TGTGCCAGCAAGGTTTACGTCGGCACAGATACGCAGTATTTT. It translates to CASKVYVGTDTQYF.

This clone showed up just a few times. This chain connects TRBV6-6 to TRBJ1-5; TRBD1 matches at 9 bases. Unmatched junction bases numbered 5, after V lost 5 bases and J lost 6 bases. This CDR3 contains 14 residues. Germline-derived CDR1 and CDR2 are MNHNY and SVGAGI (reference sequence). CDR3 sequence reads: CASSHGQGSQPQHF. The CDR3 DNA follows: TGTGCCAGCAGTCACGGACAGGGGAGTCAGCCCCAGCATTTT.

This sequence joins TRBV2 and TRBJ1-5; no reliable D call. The germline CDR1 and CDR2 sequences are SNHLY and FYNNEI. This CDR3 comprises 14 residues. Trimming shortened V by 6 bases and J by 0 bases, and 9 bases separated the two germline ends. CDR3 loop: CASRGTNSNQPQHF. CDR3 DNA: TGTGCCAGCAGGGGCACCAATAGCAATCAGCCCCAGCATTTT.

The J gene is TRBJ2-7, the V gene TRBV6-4, with 8 bases identical to TRBD1. CDR3 size: 15 residues. In germline, CDR1 is MRHNA, CDR2 SNTAGT. Unmatched junction bases numbered 9, after V lost 2 bases and J lost 6 bases. The CDR3 sequence is CASSDKGQGAVEQYF. DNA for the CDR3: TGTGCCAGCAGTGACAAGGGGCAGGGGGCGGTCGAGCAGTACTTC.

Comment on this clone: The sample contains more than one DNA sequence encoding this CDR3. This chain links TRBV5-1 with TRBJ2-3; D possibly corresponds to TRBD2 (6 bases). The CDR3 has 15 residues. Germline CDR1 SGHRS, CDR2 YFSETQ. The ends were cut back, 4 bases at V and 4 bases at J, with 16 bases in the middle. The CDR3 here is CASSLRGTGADTQYF. The CDR3 nucleotides read TGCGCCAGCAGCCTTCGGGGGACGGGCGCAGATACGCAGTATTTT.

The genes are TRBV9 and TRBJ2-3; no clear D gene. CDR3 size: 13 residues. Germline V gives CDR1 SGDLS, CDR2 YYNGEE. The V gene lost 0 bases and the J gene lost 1 base, with 3 bases spanning the gap. The CDR3 here is CASSVGGTDTQYF. CDR3 DNA sequence: TGTGCCAGCAGCGTAGGGGGCACAGATACGCAGTATTTT.

V usage is TRBV6-5 and J usage is TRBJ1-2; 9 bases line up with TRBD1. There are 15 residues in the CDR3. J was trimmed by 4 bases and V by 6 bases; bases with no gene match: 9. In germline, CDR1 is MNHEY, CDR2 SVGAGI. The CDR3 is CASRYDRDRAYGYTF. Written as DNA, the CDR3 is TGTGCCAGCAGATATGACCGGGACAGGGCCTATGGCTACACCTTC.

The V call is TRBV21-1, the J call TRBJ1-1. TRBV21-1 is shown as a pseudogene. The CDR3 is 10 residues long. The CDR3 region has the DNA TGTGCCAGCAGCGGGACTGAAGCTTTCTTT. Translation gives CASSGTEAFF.